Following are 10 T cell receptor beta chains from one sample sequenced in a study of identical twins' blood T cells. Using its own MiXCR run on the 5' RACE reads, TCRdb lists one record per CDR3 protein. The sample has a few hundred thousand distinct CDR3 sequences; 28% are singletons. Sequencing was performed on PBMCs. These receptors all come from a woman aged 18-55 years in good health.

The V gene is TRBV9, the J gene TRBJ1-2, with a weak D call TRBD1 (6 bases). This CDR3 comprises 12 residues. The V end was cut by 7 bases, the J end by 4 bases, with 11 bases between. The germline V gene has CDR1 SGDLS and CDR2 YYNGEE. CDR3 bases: TGTGCCAGCTCCGACAGGATCTATGGCTACACCTTC. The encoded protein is CASSDRIYGYTF.

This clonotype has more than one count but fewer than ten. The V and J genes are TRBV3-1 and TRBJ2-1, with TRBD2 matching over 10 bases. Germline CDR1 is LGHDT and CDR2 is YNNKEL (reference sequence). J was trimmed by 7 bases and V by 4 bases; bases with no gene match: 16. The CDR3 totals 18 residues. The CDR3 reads CASSPSSWASGGLNEQFF. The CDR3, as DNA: TGTGCCAGCAGCCCCTCTTCTTGGGCTAGCGGGGGTTTGAATGAGCAGTTCTTC.

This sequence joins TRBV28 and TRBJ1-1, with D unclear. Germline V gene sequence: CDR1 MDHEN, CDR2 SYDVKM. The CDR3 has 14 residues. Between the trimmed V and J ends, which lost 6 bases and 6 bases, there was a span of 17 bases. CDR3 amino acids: CASSTVGRMAEAFF. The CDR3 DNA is TGTGCCAGCAGCACCGTGGGCCGTATGGCTGAAGCTTTCTTT.

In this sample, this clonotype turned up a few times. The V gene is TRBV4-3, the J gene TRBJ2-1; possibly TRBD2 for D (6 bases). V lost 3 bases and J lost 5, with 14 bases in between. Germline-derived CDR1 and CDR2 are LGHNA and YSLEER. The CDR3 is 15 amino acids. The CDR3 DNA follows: TGCGCCAGCAGCCAGGACGGGAGTCTCAACAATGAGCAGTTCTTC. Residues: CASSQDGSLNNEQFF.

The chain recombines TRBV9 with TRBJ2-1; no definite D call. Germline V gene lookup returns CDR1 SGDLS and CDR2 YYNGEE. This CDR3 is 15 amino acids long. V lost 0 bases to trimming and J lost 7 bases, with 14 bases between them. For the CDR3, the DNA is TGTGCCAGCAGCGTAGGGGGTAGCTCTCGGAATGAGCAGTTCTTC. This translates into CASSVGGSSRNEQFF.

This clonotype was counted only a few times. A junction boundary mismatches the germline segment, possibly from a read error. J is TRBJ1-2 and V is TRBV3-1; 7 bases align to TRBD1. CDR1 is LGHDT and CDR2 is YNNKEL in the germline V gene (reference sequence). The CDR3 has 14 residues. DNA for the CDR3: TGTGCCAGCAGCCTTCGACAGGGAGGCTATGGCCACACCTTC. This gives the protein CASSLRQGGYGHTF. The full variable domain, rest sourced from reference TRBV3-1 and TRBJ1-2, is DTAVSQTPKYLVTQMGNDKSIKCEQNLGHDTMYWYKQDSKKFLKIMFSYNNKELIINETVPNRFSPKSPDKAHLNLHINSLELGDSAVYFCASSLRQGGYGHTFGSGTRLTVV.

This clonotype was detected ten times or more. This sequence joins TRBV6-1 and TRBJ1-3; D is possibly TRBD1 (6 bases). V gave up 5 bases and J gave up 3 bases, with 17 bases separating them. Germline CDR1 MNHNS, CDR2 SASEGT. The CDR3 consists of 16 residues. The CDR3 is CASSPWGAGVGNTIYF. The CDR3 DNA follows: TGTGCCAGCAGTCCGTGGGGGGCAGGGGTTGGAAACACCATATATTTT.

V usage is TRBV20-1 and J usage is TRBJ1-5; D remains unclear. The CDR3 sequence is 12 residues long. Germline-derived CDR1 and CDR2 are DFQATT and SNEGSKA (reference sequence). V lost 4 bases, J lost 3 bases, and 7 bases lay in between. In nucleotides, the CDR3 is TGCAGTGCTAACCGGCCCAATCAGCCCCAGCATTTT. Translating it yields CSANRPNQPQHF.

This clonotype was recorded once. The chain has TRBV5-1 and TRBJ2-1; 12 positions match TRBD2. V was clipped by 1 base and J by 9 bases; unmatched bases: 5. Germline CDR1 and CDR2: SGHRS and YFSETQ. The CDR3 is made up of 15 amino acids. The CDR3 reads CASSLRTSGNGEQFF. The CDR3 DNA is TGCGCCAGCAGCTTGAGGACTAGCGGGAATGGTGAGCAGTTCTTC.

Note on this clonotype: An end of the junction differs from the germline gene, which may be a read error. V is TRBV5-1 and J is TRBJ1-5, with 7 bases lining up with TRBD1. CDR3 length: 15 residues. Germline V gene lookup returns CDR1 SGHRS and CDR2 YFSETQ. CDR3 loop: CASSPAQGSNQPRHF. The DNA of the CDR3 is TGCGCCAGCAGTCCAGCACAGGGGAGTAATCAGCCCCGGCATTTT.